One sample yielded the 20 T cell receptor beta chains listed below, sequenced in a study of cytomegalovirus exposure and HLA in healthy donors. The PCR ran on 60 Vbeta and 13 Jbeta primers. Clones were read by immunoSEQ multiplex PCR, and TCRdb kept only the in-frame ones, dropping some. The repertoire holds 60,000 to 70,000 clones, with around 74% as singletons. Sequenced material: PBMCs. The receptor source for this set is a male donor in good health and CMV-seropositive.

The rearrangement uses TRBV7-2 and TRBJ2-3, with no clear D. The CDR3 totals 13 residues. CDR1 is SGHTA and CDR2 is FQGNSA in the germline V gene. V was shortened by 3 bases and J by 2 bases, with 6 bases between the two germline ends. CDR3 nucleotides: TGTGCCAGCAGCTTCACAGTCACAGATACGCAGTATTTT. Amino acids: CASSFTVTDTQYF.

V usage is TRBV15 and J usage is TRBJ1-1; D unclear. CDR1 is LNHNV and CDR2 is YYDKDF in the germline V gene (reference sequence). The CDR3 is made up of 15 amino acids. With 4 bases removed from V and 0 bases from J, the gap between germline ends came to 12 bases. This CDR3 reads CATSTRWAMNTEAFF. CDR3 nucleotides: TGTGCCACCAGCACTCGATGGGCCATGAACACTGAAGCTTTCTTT.

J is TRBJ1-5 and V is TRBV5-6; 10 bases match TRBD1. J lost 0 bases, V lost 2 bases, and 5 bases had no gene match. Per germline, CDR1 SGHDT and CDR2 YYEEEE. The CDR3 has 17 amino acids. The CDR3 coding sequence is TGTGCCAGCAGCTTCTGGACAGGGGGAAATAGCAATCAGCCCCAGCATTTT. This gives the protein CASSFWTGGNSNQPQHF.

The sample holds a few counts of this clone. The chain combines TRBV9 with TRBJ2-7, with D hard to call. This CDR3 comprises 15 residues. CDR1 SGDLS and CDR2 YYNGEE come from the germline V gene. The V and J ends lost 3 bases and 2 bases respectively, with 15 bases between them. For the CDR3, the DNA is TGTGCCAGCAGCGCGCAGGCTTTGAGCACCTACGAGCAGTACTTC. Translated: CASSAQALSTYEQYF.

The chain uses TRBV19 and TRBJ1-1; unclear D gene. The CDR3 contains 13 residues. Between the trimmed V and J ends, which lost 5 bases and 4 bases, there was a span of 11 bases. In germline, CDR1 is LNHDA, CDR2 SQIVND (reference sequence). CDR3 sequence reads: CASSLSDSTEAFF. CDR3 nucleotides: TGTGCCAGTAGTTTGTCTGATAGCACTGAAGCTTTCTTT.

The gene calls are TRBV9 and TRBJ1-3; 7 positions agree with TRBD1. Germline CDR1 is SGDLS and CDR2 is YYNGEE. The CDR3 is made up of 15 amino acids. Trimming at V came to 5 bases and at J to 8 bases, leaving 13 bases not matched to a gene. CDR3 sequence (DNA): TGTGCCAGCAGTTACAGGGGAGCTGAGGGATACACCATATATTTT. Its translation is CASSYRGAEGYTIYF. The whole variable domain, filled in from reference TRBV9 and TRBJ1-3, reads DSGVTQTPKHLITATGQRVTLRCSPRSGDLSVYWYQQSLDQGLQFLIQYYNGEERAKGNILERFSAQQFPDLHSELNLSSLELGDSALYFCASSYRGAEGYTIYFGEGSWLTVV.

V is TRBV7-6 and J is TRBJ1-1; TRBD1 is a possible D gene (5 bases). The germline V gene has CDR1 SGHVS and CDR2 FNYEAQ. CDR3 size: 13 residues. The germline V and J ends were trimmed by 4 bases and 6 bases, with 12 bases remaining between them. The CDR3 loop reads CASSSPSGSEAFF. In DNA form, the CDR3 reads TGTGCCAGCAGCTCTCCATCAGGGTCTGAAGCTTTCTTT.

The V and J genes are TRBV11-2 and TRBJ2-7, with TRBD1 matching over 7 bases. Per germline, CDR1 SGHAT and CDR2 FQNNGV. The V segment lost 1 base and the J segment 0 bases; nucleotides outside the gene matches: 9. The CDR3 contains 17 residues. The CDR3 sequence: CASSLGTGGSLSYEQYF. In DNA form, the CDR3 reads TGTGCCAGCAGCTTAGGGACAGGAGGTTCCCTCTCCTACGAGCAGTACTTC.

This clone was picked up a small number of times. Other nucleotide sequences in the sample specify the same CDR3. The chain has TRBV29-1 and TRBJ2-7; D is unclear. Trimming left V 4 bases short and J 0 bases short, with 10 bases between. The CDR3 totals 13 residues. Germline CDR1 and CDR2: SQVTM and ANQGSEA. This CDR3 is CSVGTVSSYEQYF. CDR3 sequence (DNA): TGCAGCGTTGGAACAGTTAGCTCCTACGAGCAGTACTTC.

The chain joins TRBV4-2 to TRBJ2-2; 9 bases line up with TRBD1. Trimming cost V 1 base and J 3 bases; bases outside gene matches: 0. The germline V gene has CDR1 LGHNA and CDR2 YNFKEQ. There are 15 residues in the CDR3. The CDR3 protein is CASSQGDRDTGELFF. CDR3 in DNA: TGTGCCAGCAGCCAAGGGGACAGGGACACCGGGGAGCTGTTTTTT.

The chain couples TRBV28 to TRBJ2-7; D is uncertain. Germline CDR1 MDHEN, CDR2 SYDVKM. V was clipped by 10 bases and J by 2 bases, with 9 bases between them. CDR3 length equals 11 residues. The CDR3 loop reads CATITAYEQYF. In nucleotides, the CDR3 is TGTGCCACCATCACAGCCTACGAGCAGTACTTC.

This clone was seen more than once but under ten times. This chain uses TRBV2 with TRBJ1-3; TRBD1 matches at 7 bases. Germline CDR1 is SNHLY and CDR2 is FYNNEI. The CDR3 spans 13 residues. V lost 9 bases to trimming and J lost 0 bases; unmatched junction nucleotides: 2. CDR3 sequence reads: CASAGGSGNTIYF. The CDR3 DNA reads TGTGCCAGTGCAGGGGGCTCTGGAAACACCATATATTTT. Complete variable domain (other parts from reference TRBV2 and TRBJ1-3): EPEVTQTPSHQVTQMGQEVILRCVPISNHLYFYWYRQILGQKVEFLVSFYNNEISEKSEIFDDQFSVERPDGSNFTLKIRSTKLEDSAMYFCASAGGSGNTIYFGEGSWLTVV.

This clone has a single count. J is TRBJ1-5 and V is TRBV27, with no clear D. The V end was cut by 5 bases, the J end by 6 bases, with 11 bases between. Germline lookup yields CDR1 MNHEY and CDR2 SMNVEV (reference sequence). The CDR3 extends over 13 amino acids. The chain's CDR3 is CASSNWAGQPQHF. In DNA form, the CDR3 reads TGTGCCAGCAGTAACTGGGCTGGTCAGCCCCAGCATTTT.

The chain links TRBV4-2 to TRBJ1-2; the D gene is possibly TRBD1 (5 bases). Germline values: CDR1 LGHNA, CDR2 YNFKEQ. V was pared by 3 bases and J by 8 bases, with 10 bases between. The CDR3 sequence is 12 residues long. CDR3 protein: CASSHWGEGYTF. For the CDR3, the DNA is TGTGCCAGCAGCCATTGGGGGGAAGGCTACACCTTC.

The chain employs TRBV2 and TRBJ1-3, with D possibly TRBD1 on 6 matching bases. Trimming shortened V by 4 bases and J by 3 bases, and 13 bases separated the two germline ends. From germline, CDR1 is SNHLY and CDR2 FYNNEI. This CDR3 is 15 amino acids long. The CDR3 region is CASSAMTGGGNTIYF. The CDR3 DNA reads TGTGCCAGCAGTGCCATGACAGGCGGTGGAAACACCATATATTTT.

CDR3 region: CASSDRINEKLFF. The CDR3 bases are TGTGCCAGTAGCGACAGGATTAATGAAAAACTGTTTTTT. The rearrangement joins TRBV19 to TRBJ1-4; weak D call: TRBD1 (6 bases). Germline V gene sequence: CDR1 LNHDA, CDR2 SQIVND (reference sequence). Trimming took 6 bases from V and 4 from J, leaving 9 bases between them. The CDR3 has 13 amino acids.

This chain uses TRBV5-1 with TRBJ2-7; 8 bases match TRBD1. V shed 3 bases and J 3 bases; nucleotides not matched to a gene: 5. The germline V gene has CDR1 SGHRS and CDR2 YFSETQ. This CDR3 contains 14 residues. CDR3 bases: TGCGCCAGCAGCTGGACAGGGATAGTCTACGAGCAGTACTTC. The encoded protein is CASSWTGIVYEQYF.

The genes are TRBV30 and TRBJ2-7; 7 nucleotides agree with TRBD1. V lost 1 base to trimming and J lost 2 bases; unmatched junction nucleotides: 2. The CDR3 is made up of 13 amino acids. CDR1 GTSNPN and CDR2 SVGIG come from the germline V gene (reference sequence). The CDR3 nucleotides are TGTGCCTGGAGTGGGACAGGACCCTACGAGCAGTACTTC. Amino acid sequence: CAWSGTGPYEQYF.

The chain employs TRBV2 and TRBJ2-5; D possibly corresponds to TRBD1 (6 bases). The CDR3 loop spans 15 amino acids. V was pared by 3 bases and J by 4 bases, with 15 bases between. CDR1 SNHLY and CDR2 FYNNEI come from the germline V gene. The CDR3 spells CASSEGAQKSETQYF. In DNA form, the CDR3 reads TGTGCCAGCAGTGAGGGGGCGCAGAAGTCAGAGACCCAGTACTTC.

As DNA, the CDR3 is TGCGCCAGCAGCCAAGATCCGGAGGGGGGACAGGGGGGGGTCACTGAAGCTTTCTTT. Translation gives CASSQDPEGGQGGVTEAFF. The rearrangement joins TRBV4-1 to TRBJ1-1; 11 nucleotides line up with TRBD1. The ends lost 0 bases at V and 4 bases at J; junction bases unmatched: 13. The CDR3 has 19 residues. CDR1 and CDR2 (germline): MGHRA, YSYEKL.